Listed here are 23 T cell receptor beta chains from one sample, sequenced in a study of shared clonotypes between healthy human individuals. Some clones are missing from TCRdb's copy, which holds only in-frame ones; the method was immunoSEQ multiplex PCR. The table lists around 1.6 million clones, approximately 98% of them singletons. Sequencing was performed on naive CD4+ T cells sorted from blood. Documented subset: CD45RA+ positively selected. Receptors were obtained from a man aged 25-40 years in good health.

This clone was detected once. The rearrangement links TRBV5-1 to TRBJ1-1, with a possible D match to TRBD1 (6 bases). The germline CDR1 and CDR2 sequences are SGHRS and YFSETQ. This CDR3 region has 11 residues. V lost 5 bases and J 6 bases, leaving 8 bases between the germline ends. The CDR3 here is CASRQGAEAFF. CDR3 nucleotides: TGCGCCAGCAGACAGGGAGCTGAAGCTTTCTTT.

The chain combines TRBV5-1 with TRBJ2-3; D might be TRBD1 or TRBD2, each matching 5 bases. The CDR3 covers 13 residues. Trimming took 7 bases from V and 7 from J, leaving 16 bases between them. The V gene's germline CDR1 is SGHRS and CDR2 YFSETQ. The CDR3 region has the DNA TGCGCCAGCGCGCGGTCCGAGGGGAATACGCAGTATTTT. Residues: CASARSEGNTQYF. Looking up the rest from reference TRBV5-1 and TRBJ2-3 gives the full variable domain: KAGVTQTPRYLIKTRGQQVTLSCSPISGHRSVSWYQQTPGQGLQFLFEYFSETQRNKGNFPGRFSGRQFSNSRSEMNVSTLELGDSALYLCASARSEGNTQYFGPGTRLTVL.

V gene TRBV5-1 combines with J gene TRBJ2-7; 9 positions match TRBD1. The CDR3 is 15 residues long. With V trimmed by 6 bases and J by 4 bases, 11 bases remained unmatched. The germline V gene has CDR1 SGHRS and CDR2 YFSETQ. The CDR3 nucleotides are TGCGCCAGCACCTCCACTCCGGGACAGGGTTACGAGCAGTACTTC. This translates into CASTSTPGQGYEQYF.

The rearrangement links TRBV5-1 to TRBJ2-3, with a weak D call TRBD1 (6 bases). The CDR3 is 13 residues long. Trimming pared 4 bases from V and 4 bases from J, leaving 10 bases between. Germline CDR1 and CDR2: SGHRS and YFSETQ. CDR3 in DNA: TGCGCCAGCAGCGCAACAGGGCCAGATACGCAGTATTTT. This encodes CASSATGPDTQYF. Together with reference TRBV5-1 and TRBJ2-3, the CDR3 gives the full variable domain: KAGVTQTPRYLIKTRGQQVTLSCSPISGHRSVSWYQQTPGQGLQFLFEYFSETQRNKGNFPGRFSGRQFSNSRSEMNVSTLELGDSALYLCASSATGPDTQYFGPGTRLTVL.

V gene TRBV10-1 combines with J gene TRBJ2-7, with 10 nucleotides matching TRBD2. The germline V gene has CDR1 WNHNN and CDR2 SYGVQD (reference sequence). The CDR3 extends over 14 amino acids. V lost 4 bases to trimming and J lost 6 bases; unmatched junction nucleotides: 6. In DNA, the CDR3 is TGCGCCAGCAGTGGGGGACTAGCGAGCTCCGAGCAGTACTTC. Residues: CASSGGLASSEQYF.

The genes are TRBV18 and TRBJ2-2, with D tentatively TRBD2 (6 bases). CDR1 and CDR2 (germline): KGHSH, LQKENI. With 4 bases removed from V and 5 bases from J, the gap between germline ends came to 11 bases. The CDR3 is made up of 14 amino acids. The CDR3 loop is CASSQDGGTGELFF. As DNA, the CDR3 is TGTGCCAGCTCACAGGACGGAGGGACCGGGGAGCTGTTTTTT.

The chain couples TRBV6-1 to TRBJ1-1; 9 nucleotides align to TRBD1. The CDR3 runs to 15 residues. V was clipped by 5 bases and J by 4 bases; unmatched bases: 8. In germline, CDR1 is MNHNS, CDR2 SASEGT. The CDR3 coding sequence is TGTGCCAGCAGTAACCGGGACAGGGTGCGCACTGAAGCTTTCTTT. This gives the protein CASSNRDRVRTEAFF.

The chain carries TRBV10-3 and TRBJ2-7; D unclear. The CDR3 runs to 11 residues. Trimming took 4 bases from V and 5 from J, leaving 6 bases between them. Germline CDR1 ENHRY, CDR2 SYGVKD. CDR3 nucleotides: TGTGCCATCAGTGCAGTTCACGAGCAGTACTTC. This translates into CAISAVHEQYF.

This clone was detected once. The rearrangement links TRBV19 to TRBJ1-5; no clear D. The V gene's germline CDR1 is LNHDA and CDR2 SQIVND (reference sequence). Trimming stripped 4 bases from V and 3 bases from J, with 4 bases between. This CDR3 region has 12 residues. The CDR3 DNA sequence: TGTGCCAGTAGTACCTACAATCAGCCCCAGCATTTT. This sequence encodes CASSTYNQPQHF.

The V call is TRBV5-6, the J call TRBJ1-3; 10 bases line up with TRBD1. The V gene's germline CDR1 is SGHDT and CDR2 YYEEEE. V lost 2 bases and J lost 4; bases outside the gene matches: 3. The CDR3 consists of 15 residues. The CDR3 region has the DNA TGTGCCAGCAGCTTTGACAGGGGGCTGGGAAACACCATATATTTT. Translated, it gives CASSFDRGLGNTIYF.

This clone came up once. The CDR3: CASSKRGVEEAFF. DNA for the CDR3: TGTGCCAGCAGTAAACGGGGCGTCGAGGAAGCTTTCTTT. This chain joins TRBV6-5 and TRBJ1-1, with a possible D match to TRBD1 (5 bases). V was shortened by 5 bases and J by 8 bases, with 15 bases between the two germline ends. This CDR3 comprises 13 residues. The germline V gene has CDR1 MNHEY and CDR2 SVGAGI.

The count of this clone is one. The chain has TRBV10-1 and TRBJ2-7, with D perhaps matching TRBD1 (6 bases). The V gene's germline CDR1 is WNHNN and CDR2 SYGVQD (reference sequence). V was pared by 3 bases and J by 3 bases, with 15 bases between. The CDR3 totals 15 residues. The CDR3 region is CASSDPRTGLYEQYF. The CDR3 nucleotides are TGCGCCAGCAGTGACCCTCGCACAGGGCTCTACGAGCAGTACTTC.

The chain has TRBV19 and TRBJ1-4, with 8 nucleotides matching TRBD1. Germline CDR1 LNHDA, CDR2 SQIVND (reference sequence). J lost 6 bases, V lost 5 bases, and 8 bases had no gene match. This CDR3 spans 15 amino acids. The CDR3 nucleotides are TGTGCCAGTAGTTCCAGACAGGGGCCGGATGAAAAACTGTTTTTT. It encodes CASSSRQGPDEKLFF. The full variable domain, in which reference TRBV19 and TRBJ1-4 provide the parts outside the CDR3, is DGGITQSPKYLFRKEGQNVTLSCEQNLNHDAMYWYRQDPGQGLRLIYYSQIVNDFQKGDIAEGYSVSREKKESFPLTVTSAQKNPTAFYLCASSSRQGPDEKLFFGSGTQLSVL.

The chain is built from TRBV28 and TRBJ2-6; the D is unclear. The CDR3 extends over 15 amino acids. Germline CDR1 reads MDHEN; CDR2 reads SYDVKM. The V and J ends lost 5 bases and 2 bases respectively, with 10 bases between them. CDR3 residues: CASSRQIPGANVLTF. In nucleotides, the CDR3 is TGTGCCAGCAGTCGCCAAATCCCTGGGGCCAACGTCCTGACTTTC.

This chain joins TRBV5-4 and TRBJ1-2; D call uncertain. There are 13 residues in the CDR3. Trimming stripped 4 bases from V and 3 bases from J, with 10 bases between. Per the germline V gene, CDR1 is SGHNT and CDR2 is YYREEE (reference sequence). CDR3 sequence reads: CASSPDSYYGYTF. The CDR3, as DNA: TGTGCCAGCAGCCCTGACTCCTACTATGGCTACACCTTC. The full variable domain, completed using reference TRBV5-4 and TRBJ1-2, is ETGVTQSPTHLIKTRGQQVTLRCSSQSGHNTVSWYQQALGQGPQFIFQYYREEENGRGNFPPRFSGLQFPNYSSELNVNALELDDSALYLCASSPDSYYGYTFGSGTRLTVV.

This rearrangement joins TRBV29-1 to TRBJ2-5, with D possibly being TRBD2 (7 bases). This CDR3 region has 14 residues. Germline-derived CDR1 and CDR2 are SQVTM and ANQGSEA. V dropped 6 bases and J dropped 3 bases, with 17 bases sitting between them. The CDR3 region has the DNA TGCAGCGTCCGCAATACAGGGAGGGAAGAGACCCAGTACTTC. Its translation is CSVRNTGREETQYF.

This rearrangement joins TRBV4-1 to TRBJ2-7; TRBD2 matches 11 bases. The CDR3 is 14 amino acids. J gave up 3 bases and V 3 bases, and 1 base lay outside the gene matches. The germline V gene has CDR1 MGHRA and CDR2 YSYEKL. The DNA for the CDR3 is TGCGCCAGCAGCCAGACTAGCGGGAACTACGAGCAGTACTTC. It yields the protein CASSQTSGNYEQYF.

The rearrangement links TRBV10-1 to TRBJ2-1; D is ambiguous. Germline V CDR1 and CDR2: WNHNN, SYGVQD (reference sequence). Trimming shortened V by 7 bases and J by 7 bases, and 2 bases separated the two germline ends. The CDR3 is 9 residues long. The CDR3 DNA reads TGCGCCAGCAAGAATGAGCAGTTCTTC. It codes for CASKNEQFF.

Comments on this clone: Within the sample, other DNA sequences also encode this same CDR3. The CDR3 spells CSARLINEQFF. The CDR3 DNA is TGCAGTGCACGGCTAATCAATGAGCAGTTCTTC. The genes are TRBV20-1 and TRBJ2-1; D unclear. CDR3 length: 11 amino acids. The V and J ends lost 6 bases and 6 bases respectively, with 9 bases between them. CDR1 is DFQATT, CDR2 SNEGSKA, per germline (reference sequence).

In this sample, this clone turned up once. The chain has TRBV5-1 and TRBJ2-2; the match to TRBD2 covers 8 bases. Losses at the gene ends were 7 bases for V and 0 bases for J; bases not matched to a gene: 5. Germline V lookup: CDR1 SGHRS, CDR2 YFSETQ. The CDR3 spans 15 residues. Here the CDR3 DNA reads TGCGCCAGCGGAACTAGCGGCACGAACACCGGGGAGCTGTTTTTT. Translating gives CASGTSGTNTGELFF.

This sequence joins TRBV5-1 and TRBJ2-1, with 7 nucleotides matching TRBD2. This CDR3 spans 17 amino acids. In germline, CDR1 is SGHRS, CDR2 YFSETQ. J gave up 7 bases and V 4 bases, and 17 bases lay outside the gene matches. CDR3 DNA: TGCGCCAGCAGCCCAGGGTTTAGGCGGGAGCTCAAGAATGAGCAGTTCTTC. Protein: CASSPGFRRELKNEQFF.

V gene TRBV11-2 combines with J gene TRBJ2-7, with D perhaps matching TRBD2 (6 bases). V lost 4 bases to trimming and J lost 2 bases, with 15 bases between them. This CDR3 region has 15 residues. The germline CDR1 and CDR2 sequences are SGHAT and FQNNGV. This chain's CDR3 is CASSSIGGPPYEQYF. The CDR3 DNA follows: TGTGCCAGCAGCTCCATCGGGGGACCTCCCTACGAGCAGTACTTC.

The gene calls are TRBV5-4 and TRBJ1-2, with D uncertain. There are 14 residues in the CDR3. Germline V lookup: CDR1 SGHNT, CDR2 YYREEE (reference sequence). V lost 2 bases and J 0 bases, leaving 8 bases between the germline ends. CDR3 sequence (DNA): TGTGCCAGCAGCTTCAGGCGAACTAACTATGGCTACACCTTC. It codes for CASSFRRTNYGYTF.